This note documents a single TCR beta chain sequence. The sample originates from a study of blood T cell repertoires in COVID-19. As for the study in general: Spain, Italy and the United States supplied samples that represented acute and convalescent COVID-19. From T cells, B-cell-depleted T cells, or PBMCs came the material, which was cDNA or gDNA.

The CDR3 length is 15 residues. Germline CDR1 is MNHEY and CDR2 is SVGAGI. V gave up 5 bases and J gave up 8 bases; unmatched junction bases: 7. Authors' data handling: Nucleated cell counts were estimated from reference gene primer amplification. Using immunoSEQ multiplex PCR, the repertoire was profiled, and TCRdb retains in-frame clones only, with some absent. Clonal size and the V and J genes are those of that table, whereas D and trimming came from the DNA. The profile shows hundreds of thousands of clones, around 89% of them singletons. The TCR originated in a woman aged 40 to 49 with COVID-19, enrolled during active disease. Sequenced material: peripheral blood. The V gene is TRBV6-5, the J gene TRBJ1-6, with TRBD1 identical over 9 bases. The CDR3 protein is CASSTDRDRDSPLHF. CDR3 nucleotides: TGTGCCAGCAGTACCGACCGGGACAGGGATTCACCCCTCCACTTT.